The T cell receptor beta chain described here comes from a study of CD8 T cell repertoires and HIV-1 epitope variants. Notes on the study in general: The assay identified only TCR beta chains of antigen-proliferating T cells.

Turning to this clone: The antigen is not known.

V was shortened by 4 bases and J by 4 bases, with 7 bases between the two germline ends. Germline CDR1 is SGHDN and CDR2 is FVKESK. The CDR3 spans 12 residues. Generated by immunoSEQ multiplex PCR, the TCRdb table keeps only in-frame clones and is missing some. The sample shows about 90,000 clones, almost 75% of them seen only once. This chain joins TRBV14 and TRBJ1-2; TRBD1 might be the D (6 bases). Sequenced material: uncultured baseline CD8+ T cells from peripheral blood mononuclear cells (PBMCs). The TCR sequence derives from a male donor with HIV. CDR3 nucleotide sequence: TGTGCCAGCAGCCCGACAGGCTATGGCTACACCTTC. It yields the protein CASSPTGYGYTF.